Detailed here is one T cell receptor beta chain. An end of the junction does not agree with germline; a read error may underlie this. The sample is drawn from a study of human T cells and chemical hapten exposure. Time point of the sample: pre-sensitization, week 0. The treatment was: therapeutic diphenylcyclopropenone sensitization with weekly scalp DPC. CDR3 length: 19 residues. Germline V gives CDR1 LGHNA, CDR2 YSLEER. TCRdb reanalysed the RACE reads using MiXCR and keeps one entry per CDR3 protein. The sample contains about 110,000 distinct CDR3 sequences, roughly 12% of which appear only once. The clonotype comes from a woman aged 45-65 years with alopecia areata. Some clones in this sample may be carry-over from other donors' samples. The chain has TRBV4-3 and TRBJ2-2; tentative D call: TRBD2 (6 bases). Sequences were derived from whole blood, sampled in connection with sensitization to the hapten diphenylcyclopropenone (DPC). The CDR3 reads CASSQDTYWEATNTGELIF. The CDR3 DNA follows: TGCGCCAGCAGCCAAGATACGTACTGGGAGGCAACGAACACCGGGGAGCTGATTTTT.